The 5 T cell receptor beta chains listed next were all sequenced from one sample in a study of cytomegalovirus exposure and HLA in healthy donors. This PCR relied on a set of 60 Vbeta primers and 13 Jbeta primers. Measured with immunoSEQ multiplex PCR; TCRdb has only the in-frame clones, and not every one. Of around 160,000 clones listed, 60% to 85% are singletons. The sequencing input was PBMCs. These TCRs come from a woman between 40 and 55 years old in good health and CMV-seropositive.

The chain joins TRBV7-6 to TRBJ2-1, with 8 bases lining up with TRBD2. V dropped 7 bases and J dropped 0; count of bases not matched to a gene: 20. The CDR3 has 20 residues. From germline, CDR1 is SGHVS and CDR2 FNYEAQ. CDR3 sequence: CASNKWGGGLRDDSYNEQFF. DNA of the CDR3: TGTGCCAGCAACAAGTGGGGCGGGGGGCTCCGAGATGACTCCTACAATGAGCAGTTCTTC.

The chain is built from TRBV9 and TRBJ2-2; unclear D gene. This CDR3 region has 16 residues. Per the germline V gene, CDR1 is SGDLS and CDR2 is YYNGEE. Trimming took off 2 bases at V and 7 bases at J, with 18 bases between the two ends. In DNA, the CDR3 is TGTGCCAGCAGCGTCGAAGGCACCCCCACGGGCGGGGAGCTGTTTTTT. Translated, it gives CASSVEGTPTGGELFF.

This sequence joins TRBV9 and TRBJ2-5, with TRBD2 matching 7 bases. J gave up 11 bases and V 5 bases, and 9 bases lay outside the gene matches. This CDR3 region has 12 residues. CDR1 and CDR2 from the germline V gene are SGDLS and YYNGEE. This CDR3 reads CASSGWAGEQYF. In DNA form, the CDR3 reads TGTGCCAGCAGTGGGTGGGCGGGGGAGCAGTACTTC.

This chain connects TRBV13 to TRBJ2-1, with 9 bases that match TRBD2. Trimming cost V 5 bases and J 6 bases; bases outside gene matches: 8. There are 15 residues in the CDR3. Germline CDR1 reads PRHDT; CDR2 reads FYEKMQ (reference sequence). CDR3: CASSPQRGASNEQFF. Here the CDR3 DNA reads TGTGCCAGCAGCCCCCAGCGGGGGGCCTCCAATGAGCAGTTCTTC.

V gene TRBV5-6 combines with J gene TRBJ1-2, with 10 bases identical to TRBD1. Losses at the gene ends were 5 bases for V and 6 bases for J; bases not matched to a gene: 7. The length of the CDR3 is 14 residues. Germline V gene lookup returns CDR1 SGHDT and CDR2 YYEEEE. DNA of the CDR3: TGTGCCAGCAGGTTATGGGACAGGGGACATGGCTACACCTTC. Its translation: CASRLWDRGHGYTF. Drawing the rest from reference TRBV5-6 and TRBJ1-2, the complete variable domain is DAGVTQSPTHLIKTRGQQVTLRCSPKSGHDTVSWYQQALGQGPQFIFQYYEEEERQRGNFPDRFSGHQFPNYSSELNVNALLLGDSALYLCASRLWDRGHGYTFGSGTRLTVV.